This T cell receptor (beta chain) emerged from a study of cytomegalovirus exposure and HLA in healthy donors. V lost 4 bases to trimming and J lost 7 bases; unmatched junction nucleotides: 4. The CDR3 consists of 13 residues. Per the germline V gene, CDR1 is SNHLY and CDR2 is FYNNEI. Both 60 Vbeta primers and 13 Jbeta primers went into the PCR. Some clones are missing from TCRdb's copy, which holds only in-frame ones; the method was immunoSEQ multiplex PCR. The top ten hold around 6.3% of the sample, which has 200,000 or so clones, approximately 85% seen once. The rearrangement joins TRBV2 to TRBJ1-5, with TRBD1 identical over 7 bases. The sequencing input was PBMCs. The receptor was derived from a woman in her 50s in good health and CMV-seropositive. This chain's CDR3 is CASSVQGRQPQHF. In nucleotides, the CDR3 is TGTGCCAGCAGTGTACAGGGGCGCCAGCCCCAGCATTTT.